The 19 T cell receptor beta chains given below trace back to one sample, sequenced in a study of blood T cells in healthy people across ages. Together with a sample-barcoded 5' primer, a J-beta primer mix was included in a second PCR lasting roughly 6 to 12 cycles. A single record per CDR3 protein comes from TCRdb applying MiXCR to the 5' RACE reads. The sample lists approximately 940,000 distinct CDR3 sequences, around 48% occurring once. The sequencing input was blood. The source is a man aged 30-40 years in good health.

The genes are TRBV2 and TRBJ1-3, with 7 bases that match TRBD1. V was pared by 6 bases and J by 3 bases, with 14 bases of the junction left unmatched. The CDR3 has 17 amino acids. Looked up from germline, CDR1 is SNHLY and CDR2 is FYNNEI. The CDR3, as DNA: TGTGCCAGCAGCGGAGGGGGCTTACGGTTGGGTGGAAACACCATATATTTT. Amino acids: CASSGGGLRLGGNTIYF.

This clonotype was detected a few times. The chain recombines TRBV29-1 with TRBJ2-3; no firm D call. The germline V gene encodes CDR1 SQVTM and CDR2 ANQGSEA. The CDR3 consists of 14 residues. V lost 2 bases to trimming and J lost 5 bases, with 14 bases between them. DNA of the CDR3: TGCAGCGTTGAAAGCTCCTCGAGGAAAGATACGCAGTATTTT. Amino acid sequence: CSVESSSRKDTQYF.

This clonotype was seen repeatedly, ten times or more. The genes are TRBV28 and TRBJ1-4; 9 nucleotides align to TRBD1. The germline V gene has CDR1 MDHEN and CDR2 SYDVKM. The length of the CDR3 is 14 residues. V was clipped by 7 bases and J by 7 bases; unmatched bases: 7. The CDR3 sequence is CASNKDRGVEKLFF. For the CDR3, the DNA is TGTGCCAGCAACAAGGACAGGGGTGTTGAAAAACTGTTTTTT.

This clonotype came up a few times. This sequence joins TRBV7-2 and TRBJ2-5; 7 positions agree with TRBD2. V trimming: 2 bases; J trimming: 5 bases; junction bases outside the gene matches: 2. The germline gives CDR1 SGHTA, CDR2 FQGNSA. The CDR3 contains 13 residues. The CDR3 region is CASSLSAGETQYF. Written as DNA, the CDR3 is TGTGCCAGCAGCTTATCAGCGGGGGAGACCCAGTACTTC. The full variable domain, in which reference TRBV7-2 and TRBJ2-5 provide the parts outside the CDR3, is GAGVSQSPSNKVTEKGKDVELRCDPISGHTALYWYRQSLGQGLEFLIYFQGNSAPDKSGLPSDRFSAERTGGSVSTLTIQRTQQEDSAVYLCASSLSAGETQYFGPGTRLLVL.

V is TRBV4-1 and J is TRBJ1-2; weak D call: TRBD1 (5 bases). Trimming pared 4 bases from V and 4 bases from J, leaving 19 bases between. The CDR3 extends over 16 amino acids. Germline loops: CDR1 MGHRA, CDR2 YSYEKL. Here the CDR3 reads CASSRDHKYAGYGYTF. The CDR3 nucleotides are TGCGCCAGCAGCCGGGACCACAAATACGCCGGCTATGGCTACACCTTC.

The genes are TRBV6-4 and TRBJ2-4; no reliable D call. The end of the DNA aligns better with TRBJ2-5, so the J call may be wrong. This CDR3 has 14 residues. Germline V gene sequence: CDR1 MRHNA, CDR2 SNTAGT. Here the CDR3 reads CASSVNNQAETQYF. The CDR3 coding sequence is TGTGCCAGCAGTGTGAACAACCAAGCGGAGACCCAGTACTTC.

The rearrangement links TRBV27 to TRBJ2-1; no clear D. Deletions cut 2 bases from V and 5 bases from J, with 10 bases between. The CDR3 is made up of 14 amino acids. CDR1 and CDR2 from the germline V gene are MNHEY and SMNVEV (reference sequence). The CDR3 DNA reads TGTGCCAGCAGTTTACGGTACTCGGACAATGAGCAGTTCTTC. Amino acid sequence: CASSLRYSDNEQFF.

The chain joins TRBV4-1 to TRBJ2-4; TRBD1 aligns across 7 bases. The J call is doubtful: the DNA matches TRBJ2-7 better. Germline V CDR1 and CDR2: MGHRA, YSYEKL. CDR3 length equals 15 residues. The CDR3 reads CASSHGQAGSYEQYF. The DNA for the CDR3 is TGCGCCAGCAGCCACGGACAGGCGGGCTCCTACGAGCAGTACTTC.

The J gene is TRBJ2-1, the V gene TRBV27, with 9 bases matching TRBD2. The CDR3 spans 15 residues. The germline V gene has CDR1 MNHEY and CDR2 SMNVEV (reference sequence). The junction had 6 bases not matched to a gene; V was cut back by 5 bases and J by 4 bases. The CDR3 loop reads CASSLKRGAYNEQFF. DNA of the CDR3: TGTGCCAGCAGTCTTAAGCGGGGGGCTTACAATGAGCAGTTCTTC.

This clonotype has just a few counts. The V call is TRBV27, the J call TRBJ2-1, with D hard to call. Trimming took 5 bases from V and 5 from J, leaving 10 bases between them. This CDR3 comprises 13 residues. CDR1 is MNHEY, CDR2 SMNVEV, per germline (reference sequence). This chain's CDR3 is CASSPFMNNEQFF. Written as DNA, the CDR3 is TGTGCCAGCAGTCCCTTCATGAACAATGAGCAGTTCTTC.

The gene calls are TRBV6-5 and TRBJ2-1; D may correspond to TRBD1 or TRBD2 (5 bases each). The V end was cut by 2 bases, the J end by 5 bases, with 16 bases between. The CDR3 contains 16 residues. The V gene's germline CDR1 is MNHEY and CDR2 SVGAGI. CDR3 coding DNA: TGTGCCAGCAGTTACCGGGGCCCCATAACAGACAATGAGCAGTTCTTC. Encoded protein: CASSYRGPITDNEQFF.

The V gene is TRBV21-1, the J gene TRBJ2-5; the table's D call of TRBD1 was not tested on the DNA. TRBV21-1 is flagged as a pseudogene. The CDR3 is 16 amino acids. The chain's CDR3 is CASKYSAGGLRETQYF. The CDR3, as DNA: TGTGCCAGCAAGTATTCGGCAGGGGGCCTTAGGGAGACCCAGTACTTC.

This clonotype showed up just a few times. J is TRBJ1-2 and V is TRBV7-9; TRBD1 matches at 7 bases. This CDR3 region has 16 residues. J was trimmed by 0 bases and V by 5 bases; bases with no gene match: 9. CDR1 is SEHNR and CDR2 is FQNEAQ in the germline V gene (reference sequence). The DNA for the CDR3 is TGTGCCAGCAGCCGACAGGGTGGTTCGGCTAACTATGGCTACACCTTC. It specifies CASSRQGGSANYGYTF.

For this clonotype: The germline gene is not matched at one end of the junction; a read error may be the cause. The gene calls are TRBV28 and TRBJ1-5; TRBD1 matches at 9 bases. CDR3 length: 16 residues. Germline V gene lookup returns CDR1 MDHEN and CDR2 SYDVKM. The CDR3 reads CACSDSDRGYDQPQHF. CDR3 bases: TGTGCCTGCAGTGACTCGGACAGGGGTTACGATCAGCCCCAGCATTTT.

This clonotype came up a few times. The V gene is TRBV6-4, the J gene TRBJ1-4; D remains unclear. The V end was cut by 2 bases, the J end by 6 bases, with 10 bases between. Germline assignment: CDR1 MRHNA and CDR2 SNTAGT. The CDR3 is 14 amino acids. The CDR3 protein is CASSDEGSHEKLFF. The DNA of the CDR3 is TGTGCCAGCAGTGACGAGGGAAGCCATGAAAAACTGTTTTTT.

The gene calls are TRBV19 and TRBJ1-5; D ambiguous. V lost 3 bases and J lost 6, with 6 bases in between. Looked up from germline, CDR1 is LNHDA and CDR2 is SQIVND (reference sequence). The CDR3 spans 12 residues. The CDR3 here is CASSMQSQPQHF. CDR3 coding DNA: TGTGCCAGTAGTATGCAGAGTCAGCCCCAGCATTTT.

The table lists this clonotype with a few counts. The V gene is TRBV3-1, the J gene TRBJ2-5; D is unresolved. Trimming stripped 1 base from V and 5 bases from J, with 5 bases between. This CDR3 has 12 amino acids. The germline V gene encodes CDR1 LGHDT and CDR2 YNNKEL (reference sequence). The CDR3 is CASSQVAETQYF. As DNA, the CDR3 is TGTGCCAGCAGCCAAGTCGCGGAGACCCAGTACTTC.

This clonotype was observed at least ten times. The chain joins TRBV12-3 or TRBV12-4 to TRBJ2-7; 7 bases are shared with TRBD2. The CDR3 is made up of 13 amino acids. V dropped 4 bases and J dropped 4; count of bases not matched to a gene: 4. CDR3 sequence: CASSWEGSYEQYF. The CDR3 DNA sequence: TGTGCCAGCAGTTGGGAGGGGTCGTACGAGCAGTACTTC.

The sample holds one count of this clonotype. The chain joins TRBV21-1 to TRBJ2-5; the D call TRBD1 from the table was never checked on the DNA. The end of the DNA aligns better with TRBJ2-7, so the J call may be wrong. TRBV21-1 is a pseudogene segment. The CDR3 covers 16 residues. The CDR3 nucleotides read TGTGCCAGCAGCAAACATGGACAGGGATGGACCTACGAGCAGTACTTC. As protein: CASSKHGQGWTYEQYF.